This T cell receptor beta chain was found in a study of OX40 agonist ivuxolimab in advanced cancers. Concerning the study at large: Ivuxolimab was a fully human IgG2 agonistic monoclonal antibody targeting the costimulatory receptor OX40 (CD134). In the dose-escalation cohort, approximately 82% of patients were male, and the mean age was approximately 64 years, with a range of roughly 20 to 85. Intravenous ivuxolimab was administered to patients every 2 weeks at six dose levels: 0.01, 0.1, 0.3, 1.5, 3 and 10 mg/kg. The paper describes the monotherapy dose-escalation part (N = 52 patients) of the phase I trial of ivuxolimab. Patients were allowed to have had prior anti-PD-1, anti-PD-L1 or anti-CTLA-4 therapy, and around 40% of the dose-escalation patients had previously received checkpoint inhibitors. Peripheral TCRbeta sequencing aimed to test whether ivuxolimab altered TCR sequence diversity and caused clonal T-cell expansion. Of the approximately 53 patients in dose escalation, some 19 had hepatocellular carcinoma, about 15 had melanoma, 9 had renal cell carcinoma and 9 had head and neck cancer. Partial responses were achieved by three dose-escalation patients, of whom one had hepatocellular carcinoma and two had cutaneous melanoma. The study at large found these results: After ivuxolimab, more expanded clones were found on average in CD8+ T cells than in CD4+ T cells. Low levels of normalized T-cell clonal expansion were also seen in some nonresponding patients. The antigen specificity of the clonally expanded peripheral T cells was not determined. In the 0.1-3.0 mg/kg groups, partial responders had among the lowest normalized peripheral clonal expansion, particularly in CD8+ T cells. Clonal expansion of both CD4+ and CD8+ blood T cells was observed from baseline to week 6 at doses 0.1 to 3.0 mg/kg.

Note on this clone: It has no known antigen specificity. It has no much larger one-base neighbor in the sample; base qualities were not kept.

To sequence the TCRbeta CDR3 region, genomic DNA was isolated from the sorted cells. TCRbeta CDR3 regions were sequenced using the immunoSEQ Assay. TCRdb obtained this table from immuneACCESS and retained in-frame rearrangements with V and J assigned. These tables miss some clones; where compared with another copy, unresolved V genes account for less than half of the shortfall, and the remainder is unexplained. This sample lists about 72,000 clones; about 90% were detected once. The ten largest clonotypes hold roughly 6% of the sample. Patients with autoimmune disease history or receiving systemic immunosuppression were excluded from the trial. Peripheral blood for TCR sequencing was collected from all dose cohorts at baseline, on cycle 4 day 1, and on cycle 7 day 1. Samples were obtained from an open-label, multicenter, first-in-human phase I dose-escalation trial of ivuxolimab. The trial enrolled adults with locally advanced or metastatic head and neck squamous cell, hepatocellular, melanoma or renal cell carcinoma. Before TCR sequencing, CD4+ and CD8+ T cells were separately sorted from peripheral blood.

This receptor was taken from an adult with an advanced solid tumor such as melanoma, head and neck, liver or kidney cancer. Here the sequenced sample was CD4+ or CD8+ T cells sorted from blood, taken in a trial of the OX40 agonist ivuxolimab.

The base sequence is TGTGCCAGCACCAACACAGGGGAAGAGACCCAGTACTTC. This is translated as CASTNTGEETQYF. The V and J segments used are TRBV7-9 and TRBJ2-5, with 7 bases matching TRBD1. V is cut back by 7 bases and J by 3 bases, with 5 bases in the junction unmatched. CDR1 is given as SEHNR and CDR2 as FQNEAQ, both from the germline V gene (reference sequence). The CDR3 spans 13 residues, from the cysteine through the phenylalanine. The kept DNA is CDR3 alone, 39 bases in frame from the first base.